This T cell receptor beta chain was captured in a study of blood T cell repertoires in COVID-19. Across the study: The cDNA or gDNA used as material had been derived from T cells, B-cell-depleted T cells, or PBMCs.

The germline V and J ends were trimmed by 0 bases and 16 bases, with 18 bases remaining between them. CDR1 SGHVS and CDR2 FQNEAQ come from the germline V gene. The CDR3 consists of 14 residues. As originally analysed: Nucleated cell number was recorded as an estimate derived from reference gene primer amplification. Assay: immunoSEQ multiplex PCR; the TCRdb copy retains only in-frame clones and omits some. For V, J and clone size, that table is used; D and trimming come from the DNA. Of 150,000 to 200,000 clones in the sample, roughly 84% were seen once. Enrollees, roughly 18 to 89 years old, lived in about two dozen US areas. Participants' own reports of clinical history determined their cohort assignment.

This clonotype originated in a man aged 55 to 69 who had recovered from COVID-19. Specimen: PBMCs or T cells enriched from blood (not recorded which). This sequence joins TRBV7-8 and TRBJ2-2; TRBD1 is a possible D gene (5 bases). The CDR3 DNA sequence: TGTGCCAGCAGCTTAGCCCCGACAGCCCATGAAAGGTTTTTT. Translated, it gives CASSLAPTAHERFF.